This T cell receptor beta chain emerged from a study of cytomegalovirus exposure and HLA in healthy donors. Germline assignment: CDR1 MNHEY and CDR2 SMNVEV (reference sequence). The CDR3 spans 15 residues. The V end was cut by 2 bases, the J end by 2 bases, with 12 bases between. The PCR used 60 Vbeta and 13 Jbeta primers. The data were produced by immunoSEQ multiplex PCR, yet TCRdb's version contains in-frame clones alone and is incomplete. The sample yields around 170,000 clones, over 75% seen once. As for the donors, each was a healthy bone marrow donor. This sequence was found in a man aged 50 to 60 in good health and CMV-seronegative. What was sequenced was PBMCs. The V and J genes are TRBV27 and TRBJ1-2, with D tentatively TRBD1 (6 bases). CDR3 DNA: TGTGCCAGCAGTTTACGGCAGGGGATGAACTATGGCTACACCTTC. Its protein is CASSLRQGMNYGYTF.